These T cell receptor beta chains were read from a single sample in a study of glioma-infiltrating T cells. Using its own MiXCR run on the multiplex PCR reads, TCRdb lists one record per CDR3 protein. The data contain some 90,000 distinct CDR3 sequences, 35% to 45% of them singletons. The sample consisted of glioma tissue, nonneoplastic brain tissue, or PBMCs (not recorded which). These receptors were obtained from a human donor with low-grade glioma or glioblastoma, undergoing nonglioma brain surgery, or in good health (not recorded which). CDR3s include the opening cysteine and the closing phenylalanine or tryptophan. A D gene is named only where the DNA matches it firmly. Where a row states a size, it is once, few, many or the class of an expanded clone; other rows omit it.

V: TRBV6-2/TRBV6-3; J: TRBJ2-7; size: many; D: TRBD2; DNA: TGTGCCAGCAGCAATAGACTAGCGGGAGAATACGAGCAGTACTTC; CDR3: CASSNRLAGEYEQYF
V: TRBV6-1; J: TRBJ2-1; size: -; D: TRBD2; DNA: TGTGCCAGCAGTGAACACAACGGACTAGTTAATAAGCAGTTCTTC; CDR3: CASSEHNGLVNKQFF
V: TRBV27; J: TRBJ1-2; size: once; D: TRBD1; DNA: TGTGCCAGCAGTTCGACAGGGGTCGCCTATGGCTACACCTTC; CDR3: CASSSTGVAYGYTF
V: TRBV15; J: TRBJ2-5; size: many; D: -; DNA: TGTGCCACCAGCAGATCAAAAGCCCCAGAGACCCAGTACTTC; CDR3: CATSRSKAPETQYF
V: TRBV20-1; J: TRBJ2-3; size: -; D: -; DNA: TGCAGTGCTAGAAGGGGCTCCTCAGATACGCGGTATTTT; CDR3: CSARRGSSDTRYF
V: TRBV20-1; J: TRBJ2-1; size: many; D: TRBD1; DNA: TGCAGTGCTAGAGATCGGTGGCAGGGGGATAATGAGCAGTTCTTC; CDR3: CSARDRWQGDNEQFF
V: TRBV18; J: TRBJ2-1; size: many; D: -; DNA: TGTGCCAGCTCATCCAGGGGAGGCTACAATGAGCAGTTCTTC; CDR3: CASSSRGGYNEQFF
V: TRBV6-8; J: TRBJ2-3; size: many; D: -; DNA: TGTGCCAGGAACACAGATACGCAGTATTTT; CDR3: CARNTDTQYF
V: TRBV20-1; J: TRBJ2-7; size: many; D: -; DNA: TGCAGTGCTAGAGATCCCCAGGGTCCCTCCTACGAGCAGTACTTC; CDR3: CSARDPQGPSYEQYF
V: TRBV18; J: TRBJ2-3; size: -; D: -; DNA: TGTGCCAGCTCACCTCTACAGAGCACAGATACGCAGTATTTT; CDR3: CASSPLQSTDTQYF
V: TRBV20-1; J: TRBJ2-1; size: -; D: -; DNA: TGCAGTGCTAGCGGCCCTGAGCAGTTCTTC; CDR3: CSASGPEQFF
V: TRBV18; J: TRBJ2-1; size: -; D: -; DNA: TGTGTCAGCTCACCATACGGATACAGTGAGCAGTTCTTC; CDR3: CVSSPYGYSEQFF
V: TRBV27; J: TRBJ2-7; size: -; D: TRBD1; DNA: TGTGCCAGCAGTTTCGACAGGGGGGGTATCGAGCAGTACTTC; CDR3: CASSFDRGGIEQYF
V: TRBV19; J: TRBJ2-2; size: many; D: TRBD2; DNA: TGTGCCAGTAGTATGGGGCGTCGGGGGGGTGACACCGGGGAGCTGTTTTTT; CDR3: CASSMGRRGGDTGELFF
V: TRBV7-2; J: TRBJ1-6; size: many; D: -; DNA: TGTGCCAGCAGCTCGGGAGGGTCTCATTCACCCCTCCACTTT; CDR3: CASSSGGSHSPLHF